This TCR beta chain came from a study of T cell responses to AZD1222 COVID-19 vaccine. Broader study findings: Spike-specific TCR depth and breadth grew after two AZD1222 doses. Close to half of spike-specific TCRs reportedly recognize unmutated variant regions. White British donors predominated, females outnumbered males, and clonal diversity was possibly underestimated.

Regarding this clone: What it binds is not known.

V was cut by 4 bases and J by 4 bases, with 14 bases left in between. This CDR3 contains 15 residues. The germline CDR1 and CDR2 sequences are LGHNA and YNFKEQ. Using immunoSEQ multiplex PCR, the repertoire was profiled, and TCRdb retains in-frame clones only, with some absent. The table has 150,000 or so clones, 80% to 90% seen once. Sequencing used peripheral blood, obtained on day 0 of AZD1222 vaccination. This clonotype was obtained from an adult in good health. The chain carries TRBV4-2 and TRBJ1-5, with a weak D call TRBD1 (5 bases). The CDR3 nucleotides are TGTGCCAGCAGCCGGGACTGGACGGATAATCAGCCCCAGCATTTT. Residues: CASSRDWTDNQPQHF.